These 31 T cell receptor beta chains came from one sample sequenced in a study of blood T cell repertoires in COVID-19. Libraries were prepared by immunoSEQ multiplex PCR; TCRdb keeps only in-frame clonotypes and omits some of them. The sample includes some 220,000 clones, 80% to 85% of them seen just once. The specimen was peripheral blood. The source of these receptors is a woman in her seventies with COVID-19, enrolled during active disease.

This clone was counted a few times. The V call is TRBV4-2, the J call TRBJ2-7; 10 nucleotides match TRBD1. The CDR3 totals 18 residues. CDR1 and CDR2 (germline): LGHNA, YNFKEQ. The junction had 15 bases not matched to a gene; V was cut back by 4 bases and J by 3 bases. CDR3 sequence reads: CASSLRESGQGVYYEQYF. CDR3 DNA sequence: TGTGCCAGCAGCCTTAGGGAAAGCGGACAGGGGGTATACTACGAGCAGTACTTC.

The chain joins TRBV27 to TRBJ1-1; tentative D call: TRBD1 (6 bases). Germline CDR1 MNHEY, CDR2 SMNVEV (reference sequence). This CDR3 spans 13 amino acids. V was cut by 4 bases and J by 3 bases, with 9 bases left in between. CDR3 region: CASSYRADTEAFF. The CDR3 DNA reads TGTGCCAGCAGTTACAGGGCTGACACTGAAGCTTTCTTT.

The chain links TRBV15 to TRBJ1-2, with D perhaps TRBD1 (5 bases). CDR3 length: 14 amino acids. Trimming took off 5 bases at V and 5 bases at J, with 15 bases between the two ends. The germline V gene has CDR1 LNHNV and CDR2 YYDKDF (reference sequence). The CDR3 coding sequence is TGTGCCACCAGCGCTCATGGGGCAGATTATGGCTACACCTTC. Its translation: CATSAHGADYGYTF.

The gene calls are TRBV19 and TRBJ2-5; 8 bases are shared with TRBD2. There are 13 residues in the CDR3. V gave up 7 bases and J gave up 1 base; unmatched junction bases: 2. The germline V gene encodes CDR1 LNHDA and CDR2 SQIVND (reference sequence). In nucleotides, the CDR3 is TGTGCCAGTACCGGGGGGGCCCAAGAGACCCAGTACTTC. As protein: CASTGGAQETQYF.

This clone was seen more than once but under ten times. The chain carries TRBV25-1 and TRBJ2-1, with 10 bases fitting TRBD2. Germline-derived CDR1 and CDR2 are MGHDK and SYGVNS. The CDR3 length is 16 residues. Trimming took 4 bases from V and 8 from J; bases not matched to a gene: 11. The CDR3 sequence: CASSAWSGRADHEQFF. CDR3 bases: TGTGCCAGCAGTGCGTGGAGCGGGAGGGCCGACCATGAGCAGTTCTTC. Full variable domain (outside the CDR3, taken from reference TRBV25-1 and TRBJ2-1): EADIYQTPRYLVIGTGKKITLECSQTMGHDKMYWYQQDPGMELHLIHYSYGVNSTEKGDLSSESTVSRIRTEHFPLTLESARPSHTSQYLCASSAWSGRADHEQFFGPGTRLTVL.

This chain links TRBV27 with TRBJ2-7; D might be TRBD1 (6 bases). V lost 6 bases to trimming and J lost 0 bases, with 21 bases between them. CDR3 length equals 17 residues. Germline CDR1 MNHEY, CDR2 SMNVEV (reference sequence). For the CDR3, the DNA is TGTGCCAGCAGCTCGTACCCGCAGAAACAGGGCTCCTACGAGCAGTACTTC. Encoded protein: CASSSYPQKQGSYEQYF.

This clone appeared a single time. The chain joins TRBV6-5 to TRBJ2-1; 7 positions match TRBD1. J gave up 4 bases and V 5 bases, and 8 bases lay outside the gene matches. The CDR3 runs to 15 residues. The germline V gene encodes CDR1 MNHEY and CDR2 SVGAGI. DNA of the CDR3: TGTGCCAGCAGTAACCGACAGGGTAATTACAATGAGCAGTTCTTC. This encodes CASSNRQGNYNEQFF.

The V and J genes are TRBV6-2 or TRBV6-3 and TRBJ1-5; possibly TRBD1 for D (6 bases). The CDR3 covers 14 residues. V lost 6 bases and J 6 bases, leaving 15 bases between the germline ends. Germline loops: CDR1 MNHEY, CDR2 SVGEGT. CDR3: CASSLTGQGQPQHF. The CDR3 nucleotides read TGTGCCAGCAGCCTAACAGGGCAGGGTCAGCCCCAGCATTTT.

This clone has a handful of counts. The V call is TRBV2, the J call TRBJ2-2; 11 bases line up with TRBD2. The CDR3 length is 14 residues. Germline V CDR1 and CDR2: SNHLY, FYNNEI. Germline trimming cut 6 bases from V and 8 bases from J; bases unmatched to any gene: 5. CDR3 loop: CASRLAGGGGELFF. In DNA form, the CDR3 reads TGTGCCAGCAGGCTAGCGGGAGGTGGAGGGGAGCTGTTTTTT.

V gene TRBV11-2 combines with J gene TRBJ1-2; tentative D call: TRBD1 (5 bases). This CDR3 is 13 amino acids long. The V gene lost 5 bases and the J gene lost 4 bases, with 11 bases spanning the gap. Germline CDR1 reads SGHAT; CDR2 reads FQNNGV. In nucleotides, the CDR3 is TGTGCCAGCAGCCCAGGGAGGGGCTATGGCTACACCTTC. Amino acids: CASSPGRGYGYTF. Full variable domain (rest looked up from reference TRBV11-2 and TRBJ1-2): EAGVAQSPRYKIIEKRQSVAFWCNPISGHATLYWYQQILGQGPKLLIQFQNNGVVDDSQLPKDRFSAERLKGVDSTLKIQPAKLEDSAVYLCASSPGRGYGYTFGSGTRLTVV.

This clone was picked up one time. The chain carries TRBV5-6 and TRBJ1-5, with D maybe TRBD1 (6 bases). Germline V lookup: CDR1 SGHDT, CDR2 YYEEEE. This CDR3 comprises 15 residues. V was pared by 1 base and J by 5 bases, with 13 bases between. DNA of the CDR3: TGTGCCAGCAGCTTGTACAGGGATGCCGATCAGCCCCAGCATTTT. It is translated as CASSLYRDADQPQHF.

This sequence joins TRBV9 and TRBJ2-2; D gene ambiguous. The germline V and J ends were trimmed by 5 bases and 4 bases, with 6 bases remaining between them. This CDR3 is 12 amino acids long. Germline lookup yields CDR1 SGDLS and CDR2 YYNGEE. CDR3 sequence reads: CASRRSTGELFF. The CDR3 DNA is TGTGCCAGCAGAAGGAGCACCGGGGAGCTGTTTTTT.

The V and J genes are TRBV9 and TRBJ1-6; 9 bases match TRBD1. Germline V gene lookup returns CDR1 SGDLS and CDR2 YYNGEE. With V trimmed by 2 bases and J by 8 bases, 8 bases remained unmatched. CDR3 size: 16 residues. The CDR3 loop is CASSVGQGVLDSPLHF. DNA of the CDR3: TGTGCCAGCAGCGTGGGACAGGGTGTTTTAGATTCACCCCTCCACTTT.

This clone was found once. In nucleotides, the CDR3 is TGTGCCACGAGTACAACAGGGAACAATCAGCCCCAGCATTTT. The encoded protein is CATSTTGNNQPQHF. The chain couples TRBV6-5 to TRBJ1-5; maybe TRBD1 (6 bases). Germline-derived CDR1 and CDR2 are MNHEY and SVGAGI. The germline V and J ends were trimmed by 10 bases and 3 bases, with 16 bases remaining between them. This CDR3 has 14 amino acids.

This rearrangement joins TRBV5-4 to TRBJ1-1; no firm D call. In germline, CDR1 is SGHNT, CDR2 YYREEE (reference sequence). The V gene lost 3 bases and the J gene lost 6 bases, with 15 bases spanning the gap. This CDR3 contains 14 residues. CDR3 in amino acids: CASSSRTIRSEAFF. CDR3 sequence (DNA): TGTGCCAGCAGCTCGCGTACCATTCGCTCTGAAGCTTTCTTT.

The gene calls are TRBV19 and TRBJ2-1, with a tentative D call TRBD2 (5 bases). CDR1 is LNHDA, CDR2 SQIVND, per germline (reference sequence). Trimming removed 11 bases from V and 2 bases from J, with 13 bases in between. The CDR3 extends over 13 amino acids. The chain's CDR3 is CAAEGAAYNEQFF. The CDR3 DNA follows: TGTGCCGCAGAGGGAGCAGCCTACAATGAGCAGTTCTTC.

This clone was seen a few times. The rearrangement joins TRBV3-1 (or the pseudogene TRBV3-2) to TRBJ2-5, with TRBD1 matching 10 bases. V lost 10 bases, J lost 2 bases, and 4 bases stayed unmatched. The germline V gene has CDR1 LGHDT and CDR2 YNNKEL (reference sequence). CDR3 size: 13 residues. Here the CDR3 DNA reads TGTGCCACTTGGGGACAGGGGCAAGAGACCCAGTACTTC. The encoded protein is CATWGQGQETQYF.

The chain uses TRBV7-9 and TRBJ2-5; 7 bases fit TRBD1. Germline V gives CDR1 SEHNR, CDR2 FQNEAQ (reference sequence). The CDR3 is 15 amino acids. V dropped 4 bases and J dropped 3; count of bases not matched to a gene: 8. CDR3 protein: CASSSWDSRKETQYF. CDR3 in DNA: TGTGCCAGCAGCTCCTGGGACAGCCGCAAAGAGACCCAGTACTTC.

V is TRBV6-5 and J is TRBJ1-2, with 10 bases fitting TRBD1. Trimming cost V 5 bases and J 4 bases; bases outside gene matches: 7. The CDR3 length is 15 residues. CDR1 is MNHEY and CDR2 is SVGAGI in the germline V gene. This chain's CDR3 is CASSPTGGAGYGYTF. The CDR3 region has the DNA TGTGCCAGCAGTCCGACAGGGGGCGCGGGCTATGGCTACACCTTC.

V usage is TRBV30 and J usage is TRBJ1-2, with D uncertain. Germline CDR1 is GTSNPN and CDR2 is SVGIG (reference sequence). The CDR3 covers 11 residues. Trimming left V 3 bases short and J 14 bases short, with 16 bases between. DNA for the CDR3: TGTGCCTGGAGGAGGCCCCCGGGAGATACCTTC. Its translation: CAWRRPPGDTF.

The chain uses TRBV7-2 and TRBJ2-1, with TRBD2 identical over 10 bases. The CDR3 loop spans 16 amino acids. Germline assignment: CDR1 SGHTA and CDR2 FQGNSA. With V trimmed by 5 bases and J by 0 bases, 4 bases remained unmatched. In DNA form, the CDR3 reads TGTGCCAGCAGCCCTTTAGCGGGAGGCTCCTACAATGAGCAGTTCTTC. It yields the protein CASSPLAGGSYNEQFF. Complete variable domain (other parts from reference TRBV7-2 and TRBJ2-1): GAGVSQSPSNKVTEKGKDVELRCDPISGHTALYWYRQSLGQGLEFLIYFQGNSAPDKSGLPSDRFSAERTGGSVSTLTIQRTQQEDSAVYLCASSPLAGGSYNEQFFGPGTRLTVL.

This CDR3 reads CASTRDTGDSYNEQFF. The DNA of the CDR3 is TGTGCCAGTACCCGGGACACTGGGGACTCCTACAATGAGCAGTTCTTC. The rearrangement links TRBV7-6 to TRBJ2-1; tentative D call: TRBD1 (6 bases). Germline V gene lookup returns CDR1 SGHVS and CDR2 FNYEAQ. The CDR3 runs 16 residues. V was shortened by 9 bases and J by 0 bases, with 18 bases between the two germline ends.

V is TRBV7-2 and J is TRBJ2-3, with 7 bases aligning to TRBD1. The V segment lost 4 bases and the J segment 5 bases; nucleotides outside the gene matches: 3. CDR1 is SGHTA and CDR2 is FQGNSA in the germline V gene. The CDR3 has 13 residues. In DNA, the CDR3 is TGTGCCAGCAGCTCGACAGGGTTAGATACGCAGTATTTT. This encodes CASSSTGLDTQYF. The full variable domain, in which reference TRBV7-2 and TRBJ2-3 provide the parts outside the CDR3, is GAGVSQSPSNKVTEKGKDVELRCDPISGHTALYWYRQSLGQGLEFLIYFQGNSAPDKSGLPSDRFSAERTGGSVSTLTIQRTQQEDSAVYLCASSSTGLDTQYFGPGTRLTVL.

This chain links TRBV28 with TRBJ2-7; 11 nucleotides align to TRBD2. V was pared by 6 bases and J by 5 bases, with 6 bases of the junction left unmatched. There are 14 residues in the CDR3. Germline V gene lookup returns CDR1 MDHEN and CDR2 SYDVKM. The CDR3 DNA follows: TGTGCCAGCAGCAAGCTAGCGGGAGGCAACGAGCAGTACTTC. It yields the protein CASSKLAGGNEQYF.

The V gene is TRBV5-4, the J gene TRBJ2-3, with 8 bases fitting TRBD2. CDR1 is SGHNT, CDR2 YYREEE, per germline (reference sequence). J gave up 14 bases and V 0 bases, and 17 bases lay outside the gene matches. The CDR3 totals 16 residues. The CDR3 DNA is TGTGCCAGCAGCTTGGGCGGATTAGCGGGAAGCCTTGAGGCGTATTTT. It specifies CASSLGGLAGSLEAYF.

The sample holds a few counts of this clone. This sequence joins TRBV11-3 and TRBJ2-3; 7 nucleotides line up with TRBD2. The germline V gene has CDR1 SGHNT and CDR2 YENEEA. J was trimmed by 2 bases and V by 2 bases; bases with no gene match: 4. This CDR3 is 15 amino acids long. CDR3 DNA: TGTGCCAGCAGCTTATACGGGAGGCCCACAGATACGCAGTATTTT. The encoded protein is CASSLYGRPTDTQYF.

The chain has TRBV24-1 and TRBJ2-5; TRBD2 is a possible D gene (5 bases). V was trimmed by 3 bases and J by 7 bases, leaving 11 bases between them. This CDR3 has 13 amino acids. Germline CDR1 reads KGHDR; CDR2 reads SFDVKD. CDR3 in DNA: TGTGCCACCAGTGATCCCGGGAAGGGGACCCAGTACTTC. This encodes CATSDPGKGTQYF.

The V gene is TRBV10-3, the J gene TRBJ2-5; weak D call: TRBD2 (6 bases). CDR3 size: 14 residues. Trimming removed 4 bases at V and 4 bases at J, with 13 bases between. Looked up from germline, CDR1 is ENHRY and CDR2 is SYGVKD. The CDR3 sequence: CAISVTGVGETQYF. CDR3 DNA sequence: TGTGCCATCAGTGTGACGGGGGTGGGAGAGACCCAGTACTTC.

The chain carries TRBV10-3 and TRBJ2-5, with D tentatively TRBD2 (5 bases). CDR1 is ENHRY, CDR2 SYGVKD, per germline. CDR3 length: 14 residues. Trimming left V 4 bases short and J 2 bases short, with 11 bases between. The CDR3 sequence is CAISGGEWQETQYF. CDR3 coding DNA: TGTGCCATCAGTGGGGGAGAGTGGCAAGAGACCCAGTACTTC.

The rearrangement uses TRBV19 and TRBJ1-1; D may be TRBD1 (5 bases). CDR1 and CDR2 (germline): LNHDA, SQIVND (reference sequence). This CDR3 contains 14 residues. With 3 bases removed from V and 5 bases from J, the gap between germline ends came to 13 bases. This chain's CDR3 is CASSMRGGSTEAFF. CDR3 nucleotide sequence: TGTGCCAGTAGTATGAGGGGAGGTTCGACTGAAGCTTTCTTT.

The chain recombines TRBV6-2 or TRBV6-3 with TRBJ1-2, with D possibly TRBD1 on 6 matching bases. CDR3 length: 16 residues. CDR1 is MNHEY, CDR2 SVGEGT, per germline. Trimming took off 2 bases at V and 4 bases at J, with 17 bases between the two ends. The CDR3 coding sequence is TGTGCCAGCAGTTACCCTACCGCTACAGGGATCTATGGCTACACCTTC. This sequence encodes CASSYPTATGIYGYTF.